This T cell receptor (beta chain) was recorded in a study of shared T cell receptors in the human thymus. The CDR3 is 17 amino acids. V was clipped by 4 bases and J by 1 base; unmatched bases: 12. CDR1 and CDR2 from the germline V gene are MGHRA and YSYEKL. Data came from immunoSEQ multiplex PCR; TCRdb stores just in-frame clones and leaves some out. The sample holds hundreds of thousands of clones, 87% seen once. This same sample was also part of a study on human thymus T cells. From that study: Finnish infants who were healthy and having corrective surgery for congenital heart defects made up the donors. The thymus was resected at corrective cardiac surgery. Repertoires sampled from thymus and blood appeared biased in V and J gene usage. Related studies noted strongly shared thymic repertoires across unrelated people.

This clonotype was obtained from a boy under three years old with a congenital heart defect. The sequenced sample was thymocytes. The chain has TRBV4-1 and TRBJ1-1, with TRBD1 matching 7 bases. Written as DNA, the CDR3 is TGCGCCAGCAGCCCCCAGTTGGTAAGGGGGCCGAACACTGAAGCTTTCTTT. It codes for CASSPQLVRGPNTEAFF.